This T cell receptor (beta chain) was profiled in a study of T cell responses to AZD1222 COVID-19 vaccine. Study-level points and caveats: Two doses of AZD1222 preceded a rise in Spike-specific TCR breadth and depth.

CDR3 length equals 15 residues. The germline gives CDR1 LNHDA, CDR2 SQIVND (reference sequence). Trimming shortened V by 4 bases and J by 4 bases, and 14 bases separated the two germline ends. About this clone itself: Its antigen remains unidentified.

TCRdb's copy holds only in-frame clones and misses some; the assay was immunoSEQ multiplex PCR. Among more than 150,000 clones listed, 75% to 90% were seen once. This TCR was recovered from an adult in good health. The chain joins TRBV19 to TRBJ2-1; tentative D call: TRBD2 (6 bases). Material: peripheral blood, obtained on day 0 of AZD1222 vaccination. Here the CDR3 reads CASSTASVIYNEQFF. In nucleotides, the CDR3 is TGTGCCAGTAGTACGGCTAGCGTTATATACAATGAGCAGTTCTTC.